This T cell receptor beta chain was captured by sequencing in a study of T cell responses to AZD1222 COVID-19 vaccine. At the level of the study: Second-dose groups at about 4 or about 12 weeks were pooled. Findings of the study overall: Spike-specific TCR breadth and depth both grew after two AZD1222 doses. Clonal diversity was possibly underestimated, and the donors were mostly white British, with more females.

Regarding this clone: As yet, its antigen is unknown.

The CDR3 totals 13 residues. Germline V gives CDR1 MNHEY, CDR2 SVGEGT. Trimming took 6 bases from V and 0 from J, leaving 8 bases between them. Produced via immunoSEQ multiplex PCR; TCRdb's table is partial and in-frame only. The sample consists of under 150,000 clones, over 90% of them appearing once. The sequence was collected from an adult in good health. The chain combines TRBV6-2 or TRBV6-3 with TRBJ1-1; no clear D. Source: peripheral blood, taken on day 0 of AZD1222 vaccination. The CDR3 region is CASSPRMNTEAFF. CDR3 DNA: TGTGCCAGCAGCCCCCGAATGAACACTGAAGCTTTCTTT.